This TCR beta chain came from a study of blood T cell repertoires in COVID-19. Germline V CDR1 and CDR2: SNHLY, FYNNEI. CDR3 length: 14 residues. With 6 bases clipped from V and 7 bases from J, the junction kept 9 bases outside the gene matches. The assay was immunoSEQ multiplex PCR, and TCRdb's table has in-frame clones only and misses some. The repertoire has about 100,000 clones, around 86% of them found once; the top ten carry 2% to 3%. Recovered Cohort 3 donors showed two negative PCRs, clearance, or symptom resolution. This clonotype was obtained from a woman between 50 and 59 years old who had recovered from COVID-19. This chain links TRBV2 with TRBJ1-1; 9 nucleotides match TRBD1. Sequencing was done on a sample of PBMCs or T cells enriched from blood (not recorded which). CDR3 DNA: TGTGCCAGCAGCGGGACAGGGAGAATCGGTGAAGCTTTCTTT. The encoded protein is CASSGTGRIGEAFF.